This TCR beta chain was captured by sequencing in a study of OX40 agonist ivuxolimab in advanced cancers. Study-level results: There was clonal expansion of CD4+ and CD8+ blood T cells by week 6 at 0.1 to 3.0 mg/kg.

Data came from immunoSEQ multiplex PCR; TCRdb stores just in-frame clones and leaves some out. Among about 83,000 clones, roughly 84% were seen once, and the ten largest hold less than 9.5%. Concerning this clone itself: What it binds is not known. The same CDR3 also results from other DNA sequences found in this sample.

The sequence derives from an adult with an advanced solid tumor such as melanoma, head and neck, liver or kidney cancer. This sample comprised CD4+ or CD8+ T cells sorted from blood, obtained in a trial of the OX40 agonist ivuxolimab.

CDR3 sequence (DNA): TGTGCCAGCAGTCGACAGGGAACCGGGGAGCTGTTTTTT. Translation: CASSRQGTGELFF. The rearrangement uses TRBV9 and TRBJ2-2; 7 bases agree with TRBD1. Germline V lookup: CDR1 SGDLS, CDR2 YYNGEE. The V gene end was trimmed by 5 bases and the J gene end by 5 bases; junction bases not matched to a gene: 3. The CDR3 is made up of 13 amino acids.